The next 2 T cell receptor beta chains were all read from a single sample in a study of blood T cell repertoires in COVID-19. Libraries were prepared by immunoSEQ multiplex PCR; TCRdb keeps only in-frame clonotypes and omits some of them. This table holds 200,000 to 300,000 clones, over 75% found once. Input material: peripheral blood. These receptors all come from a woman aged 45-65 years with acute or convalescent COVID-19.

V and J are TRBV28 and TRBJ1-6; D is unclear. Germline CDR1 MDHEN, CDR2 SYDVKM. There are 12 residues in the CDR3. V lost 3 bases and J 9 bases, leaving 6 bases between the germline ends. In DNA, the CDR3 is TGTGCCAGCAGTTTCTCCCGTTCACCCCTCCACTTT. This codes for CASSFSRSPLHF.

DNA for the CDR3: TGTGCCATCAGCGGGACTAGCGGAGTCACAGATACGCAGTATTTT. Protein sequence: CAISGTSGVTDTQYF. The chain links TRBV10-3 to TRBJ2-3; 11 bases agree with TRBD2. CDR1 is ENHRY and CDR2 is SYGVKD in the germline V gene. The CDR3 contains 15 residues. V shed 6 bases, J shed 2 bases, and the junction held 4 bases outside the gene matches.